The entry that follows covers one T cell receptor (beta chain) sequence. Its cognate antigen is unknown. The data were taken from a study of monozygotic twins with inflammatory bowel disease. Study-level findings and limits: Varied immunosuppressive treatments among patients may have increased repertoire variability.

For every TCR library, around 3,700 ng of total RNA was used. Eight cDNA synthesis reactions were run for every sample. UMIs incorporating a 6-nucleotide sample barcode were appended by means of template switching. No DNA is given; TCRdb re-called the 5' RACE reads and lists each CDR3 protein once. This sample's table has some 170,000 distinct CDR3 sequences. The CDR3 sequence is 11 residues long. The chain is built from TRBV12-3 or TRBV12-4 and TRBJ2-7. The sequence came from a human donor with ulcerative colitis or Crohn's disease, or a healthy co-twin of an affected twin (not recorded which). Material: blood. CDR3 region: CASSGTSEQYF.